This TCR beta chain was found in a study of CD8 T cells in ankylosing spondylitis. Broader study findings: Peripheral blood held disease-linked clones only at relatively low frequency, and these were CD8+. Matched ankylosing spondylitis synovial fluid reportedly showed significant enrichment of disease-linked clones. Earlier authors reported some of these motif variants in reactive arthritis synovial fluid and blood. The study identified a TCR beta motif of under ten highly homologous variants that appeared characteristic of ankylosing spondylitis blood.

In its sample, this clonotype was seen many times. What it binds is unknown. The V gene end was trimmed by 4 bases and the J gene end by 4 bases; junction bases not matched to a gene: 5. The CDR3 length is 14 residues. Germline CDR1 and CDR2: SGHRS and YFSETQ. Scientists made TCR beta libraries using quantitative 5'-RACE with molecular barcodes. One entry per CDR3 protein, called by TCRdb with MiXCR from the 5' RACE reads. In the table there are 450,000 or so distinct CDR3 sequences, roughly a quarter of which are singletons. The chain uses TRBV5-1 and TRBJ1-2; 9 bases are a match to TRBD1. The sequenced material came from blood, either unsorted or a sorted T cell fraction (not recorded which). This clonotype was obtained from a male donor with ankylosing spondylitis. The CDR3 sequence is CASSNGTGTYGYTF. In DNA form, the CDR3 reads TGCGCCAGCAGCAACGGGACAGGGACCTATGGCTACACCTTC.